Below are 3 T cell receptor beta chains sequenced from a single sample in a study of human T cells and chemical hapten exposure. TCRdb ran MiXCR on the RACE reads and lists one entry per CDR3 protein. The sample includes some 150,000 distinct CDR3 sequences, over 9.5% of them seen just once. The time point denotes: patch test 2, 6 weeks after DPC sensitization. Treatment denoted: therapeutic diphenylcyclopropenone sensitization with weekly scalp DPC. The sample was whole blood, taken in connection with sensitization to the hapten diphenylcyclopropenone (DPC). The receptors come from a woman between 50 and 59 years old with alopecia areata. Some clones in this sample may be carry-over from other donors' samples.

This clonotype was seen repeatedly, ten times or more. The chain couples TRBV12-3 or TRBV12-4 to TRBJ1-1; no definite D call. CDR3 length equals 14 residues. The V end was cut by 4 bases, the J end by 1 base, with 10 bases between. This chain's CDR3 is CASSSVPSNTEAFF. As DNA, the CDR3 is TGTGCCAGCAGTTCCGTCCCGTCGAACACTGAAGCTTTCTTT.

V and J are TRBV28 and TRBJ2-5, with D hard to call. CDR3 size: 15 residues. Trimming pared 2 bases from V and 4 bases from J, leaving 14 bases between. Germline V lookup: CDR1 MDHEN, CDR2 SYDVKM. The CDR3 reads CASSLGSAGRETQYF. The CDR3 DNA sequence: TGTGCCAGCAGTTTAGGATCGGCAGGACGAGAGACCCAGTACTTC.

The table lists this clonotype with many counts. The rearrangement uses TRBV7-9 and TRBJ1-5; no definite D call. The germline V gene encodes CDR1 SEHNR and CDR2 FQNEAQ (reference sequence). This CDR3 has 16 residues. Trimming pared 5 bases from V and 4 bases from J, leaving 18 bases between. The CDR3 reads CASSRGPQLGNQPQHF. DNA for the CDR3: TGTGCCAGCAGCCGAGGACCCCAATTAGGGAATCAGCCCCAGCATTTT.